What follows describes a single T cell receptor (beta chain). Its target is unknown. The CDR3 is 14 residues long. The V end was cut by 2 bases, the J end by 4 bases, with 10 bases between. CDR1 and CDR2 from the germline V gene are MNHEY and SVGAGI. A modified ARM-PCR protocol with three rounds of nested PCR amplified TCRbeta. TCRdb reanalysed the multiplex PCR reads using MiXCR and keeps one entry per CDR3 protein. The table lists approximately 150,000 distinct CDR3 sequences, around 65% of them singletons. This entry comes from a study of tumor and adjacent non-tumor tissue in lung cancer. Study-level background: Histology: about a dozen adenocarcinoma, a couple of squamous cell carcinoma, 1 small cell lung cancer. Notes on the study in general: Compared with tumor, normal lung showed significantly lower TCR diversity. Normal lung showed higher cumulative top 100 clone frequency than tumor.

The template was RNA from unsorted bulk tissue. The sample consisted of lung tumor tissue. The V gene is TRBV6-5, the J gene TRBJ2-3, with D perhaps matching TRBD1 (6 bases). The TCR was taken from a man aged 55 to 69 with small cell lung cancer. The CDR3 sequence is CASSYRDNADTQYF. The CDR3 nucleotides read TGTGCCAGCAGTTACCGGGACAACGCAGATACGCAGTATTTT.